The 3 T cell receptor beta chains reported below all come from one sample, sequenced in a study of blood T cell repertoires in COVID-19. Some clones are missing from TCRdb's copy, which holds only in-frame ones; the method was immunoSEQ multiplex PCR. The sample includes 180,000 or so clones, nearly 80% of them seen just once. The specimen was PBMCs or T cells enriched from blood (not recorded which). Receptor source: a man aged 60 to 69 who had been exposed to COVID-19.

This chain connects TRBV27 to TRBJ2-7; 11 bases are shared with TRBD2. Germline-derived CDR1 and CDR2 are MNHEY and SMNVEV (reference sequence). The CDR3 loop spans 15 amino acids. With V trimmed by 5 bases and J by 6 bases, 9 bases remained unmatched. The CDR3 protein is CASSPELAGVPEQYF. The DNA of the CDR3 is TGTGCCAGCAGTCCAGAACTAGCGGGAGTACCCGAGCAGTACTTC.

This chain links TRBV9 with TRBJ2-2; a possible D gene is TRBD1 (5 bases). V lost 2 bases and J 7 bases, leaving 18 bases between the germline ends. This CDR3 region has 16 residues. Germline assignment: CDR1 SGDLS and CDR2 YYNGEE. The CDR3 coding sequence is TGTGCCAGCAGCGTGGCCATGGGTCCGCAGGGCGGGGAGCTGTTTTTT. Translation gives CASSVAMGPQGGELFF.

There are a few counts of this clone. V is TRBV20-1 and J is TRBJ1-1; no clear D. CDR1 is DFQATT and CDR2 is SNEGSKA in the germline V gene (reference sequence). Trimming removed 3 bases from V and 12 bases from J, with 5 bases in between. The CDR3 runs 8 residues. The chain's CDR3 is CSASQTFF. The DNA for the CDR3 is TGCAGTGCTAGTCAGACTTTCTTT.